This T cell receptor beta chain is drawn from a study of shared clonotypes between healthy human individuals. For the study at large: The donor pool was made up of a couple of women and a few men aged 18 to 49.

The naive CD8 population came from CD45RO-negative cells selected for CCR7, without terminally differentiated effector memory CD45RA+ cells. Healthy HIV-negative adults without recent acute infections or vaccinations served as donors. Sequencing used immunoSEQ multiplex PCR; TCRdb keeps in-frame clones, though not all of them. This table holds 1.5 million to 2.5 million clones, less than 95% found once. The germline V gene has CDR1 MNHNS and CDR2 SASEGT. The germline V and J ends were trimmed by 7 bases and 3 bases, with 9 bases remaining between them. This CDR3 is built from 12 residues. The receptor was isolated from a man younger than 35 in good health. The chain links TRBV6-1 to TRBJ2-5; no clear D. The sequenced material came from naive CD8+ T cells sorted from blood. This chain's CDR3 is CASMDAEETQYF. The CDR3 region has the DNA TGTGCCAGCATGGATGCGGAAGAGACCCAGTACTTC.